These 21 T cell receptor beta chains share one sample of origin, sequenced in a study of PD-1 blockade in classical Hodgkin lymphoma. TCRdb's table, derived via immunoSEQ multiplex PCR, lists solely in-frame clones and lacks some. The sample contains 30,000 to 40,000 clones, around 76% of which appear only once. After autologous stem cell transplantation all patients relapsed, and prior brentuximab vedotin exposure differed between cohorts. Sequencing was performed on peripheral blood mononuclear cells (PBMCs), taken before the second cycle of nivolumab. These receptors were obtained from a human donor with classical Hodgkin lymphoma.

In the case of this clone: Other DNA sequences in this sample translate to the same CDR3. J is TRBJ1-2 and V is TRBV19; D gene uncertain. Germline V lookup: CDR1 LNHDA, CDR2 SQIVND (reference sequence). Trimming took 5 bases from V and 1 from J, leaving 8 bases between them. The CDR3 contains 13 residues. The CDR3 spells CASSPDFNYGYTF. The CDR3 coding sequence is TGTGCCAGTAGTCCAGATTTTAACTATGGCTACACCTTC.

The chain has TRBV7-2 and TRBJ1-2, with unresolved D. Deletions cut 3 bases from V and 6 bases from J, with 11 bases between. CDR1 is SGHTA and CDR2 is FQGNSA in the germline V gene. The CDR3 extends over 13 amino acids. Here the CDR3 reads CASSFGIANGYTF. The CDR3 DNA follows: TGTGCCAGCAGCTTCGGGATCGCAAATGGCTACACCTTC.

The chain combines TRBV18 with TRBJ1-2; 11 positions agree with TRBD1. The junction had 3 bases not matched to a gene; V was cut back by 2 bases and J by 4 bases. In germline, CDR1 is KGHSH, CDR2 LQKENI. The CDR3 covers 15 residues. The CDR3, as DNA: TGTGCCAGCTCACCAGGGACAGGGGGAAGCTATGGCTACACCTTC. Protein product: CASSPGTGGSYGYTF.

V is TRBV6-1 and J is TRBJ1-6; unclear D gene. The V gene's germline CDR1 is MNHNS and CDR2 SASEGT. V was shortened by 3 bases and J by 0 bases, with 6 bases between the two germline ends. The CDR3 totals 15 residues. The DNA for the CDR3 is TGTGCCAGCAGTGATTCGCCCTCCTATAATTCACCCCTCCACTTT. Translation gives CASSDSPSYNSPLHF.

This chain connects TRBV5-1 to TRBJ2-7, with D possibly TRBD2 on 5 matching bases. This CDR3 spans 13 amino acids. V lost 0 bases and J 4 bases, leaving 8 bases between the germline ends. Germline lookup yields CDR1 SGHRS and CDR2 YFSETQ. CDR3 loop: CASSLGAGYEQYF. Written as DNA, the CDR3 is TGCGCCAGCAGCTTGGGCGCGGGTTACGAGCAGTACTTC.

The chain recombines TRBV6-5 with TRBJ2-1, with TRBD1 matching 9 bases. V shed 6 bases and J 7 bases; nucleotides not matched to a gene: 4. CDR1 and CDR2 from the germline V gene are MNHEY and SVGAGI. The CDR3 length is 13 residues. For the CDR3, the DNA is TGTGCCAGCAGGTCCGGGACAGGGAATGAGCAGTTCTTC. It is translated as CASRSGTGNEQFF.

The rearrangement uses TRBV18 and TRBJ2-7; D gene unclear. The CDR3 consists of 13 residues. CDR1 is KGHSH, CDR2 LQKENI, per germline. Trimming left V 5 bases short and J 1 base short, with 9 bases between. CDR3 amino acids: CASSSKDSYEQYF. DNA for the CDR3: TGTGCCAGCTCATCAAAAGATTCCTACGAGCAGTACTTC.

The V call is TRBV5-1, the J call TRBJ2-3; perhaps TRBD2 as D (6 bases). Germline CDR1 and CDR2: SGHRS and YFSETQ. The CDR3 sequence is 13 residues long. V was pared by 6 bases and J by 6 bases, with 14 bases between. CDR3 nucleotide sequence: TGCGCCAGCAACGAACCGGAGGGGGATACGCAGTATTTT. Its protein is CASNEPEGDTQYF.

This clone was counted only a few times. The J gene is TRBJ1-2, the V gene TRBV4-3; D possibly corresponds to TRBD1 (6 bases). V dropped 0 bases and J dropped 4 bases, with 6 bases sitting between them. The length of the CDR3 is 13 residues. Per the germline V gene, CDR1 is LGHNA and CDR2 is YSLEER. The CDR3 reads CASSQEDSYGYTF. For the CDR3, the DNA is TGCGCCAGCAGCCAAGAGGACAGCTATGGCTACACCTTC.

The chain couples TRBV19 to TRBJ1-2; the D gene is possibly TRBD1 (6 bases). V was pared by 5 bases and J by 4 bases, with 11 bases between. This CDR3 has 13 amino acids. From germline, CDR1 is LNHDA and CDR2 SQIVND (reference sequence). CDR3 bases: TGTGCCAGTAGTCTCCTGGACAGCTATGGCTACACCTTC. Its translation is CASSLLDSYGYTF.

This chain links TRBV5-1 with TRBJ2-1; D may match TRBD1 or TRBD2 (6 bases each). The CDR3 sequence is 14 residues long. Germline CDR1 and CDR2: SGHRS and YFSETQ. Trimming took 0 bases from V and 6 from J, leaving 10 bases between them. In DNA form, the CDR3 reads TGCGCCAGCAGCTTGGGTGGGGGGCCCAATGAGCAGTTCTTC. Translating it yields CASSLGGGPNEQFF.

The chain joins TRBV7-9 to TRBJ2-3; no clear D. Looked up from germline, CDR1 is SEHNR and CDR2 is FQNEAQ (reference sequence). This CDR3 comprises 13 residues. The V end was cut by 3 bases, the J end by 3 bases, with 7 bases between. This chain's CDR3 is CASSFSPTDTQYF. The CDR3 region has the DNA TGTGCCAGCAGCTTTTCCCCGACAGATACGCAGTATTTT.

The chain uses TRBV7-2 and TRBJ2-5; D gene ambiguous. CDR1 is SGHTA, CDR2 FQGNSA, per germline. V lost 2 bases and J 0 bases, leaving 10 bases between the germline ends. This CDR3 spans 15 amino acids. Here the CDR3 reads CASSLQAENQETQYF. Written as DNA, the CDR3 is TGTGCCAGCAGCTTACAAGCAGAAAACCAAGAGACCCAGTACTTC.

The chain recombines TRBV6-5 with TRBJ1-3; 9 bases align to TRBD1. Per germline, CDR1 MNHEY and CDR2 SVGAGI. CDR3 length: 16 residues. V trimming: 4 bases; J trimming: 4 bases; junction bases outside the gene matches: 8. The CDR3 DNA reads as TGTGCCAGCAGTTCTGGACAGGGGAGTCCGGGAAACACCATATATTTT. It encodes CASSSGQGSPGNTIYF.

The chain couples TRBV19 to TRBJ1-5; TRBD1 is a possible D gene (5 bases). The CDR3 runs 14 residues. Germline V gene sequence: CDR1 LNHDA, CDR2 SQIVND (reference sequence). With 6 bases removed from V and 1 base from J, the gap between germline ends came to 10 bases. CDR3 in DNA: TGTGCCAGTAGGGACTGGGGGAGCAATCAGCCCCAGCATTTT. Its translation: CASRDWGSNQPQHF.

The chain couples TRBV19 to TRBJ2-2, with 7 bases matching TRBD2. Germline trimming cut 1 base from V and 1 base from J; bases unmatched to any gene: 6. CDR1 is LNHDA and CDR2 is SQIVND in the germline V gene (reference sequence). The CDR3 has 17 residues. The DNA for the CDR3 is TGTGCCAGTAGTATAGGCTCCGGGAGGAGGAACACCGGGGAGCTGTTTTTT. It is translated as CASSIGSGRRNTGELFF.

The rearrangement links TRBV28 to TRBJ2-6; TRBD2 agrees at 7 bases. With V trimmed by 2 bases and J by 2 bases, 0 bases remained unmatched. The CDR3 extends over 15 amino acids. Germline lookup yields CDR1 MDHEN and CDR2 SYDVKM. The CDR3 DNA is TGTGCCAGCAGTTTAGCGGGGGCTGGGGCCAACGTCCTGACTTTC. Residues: CASSLAGAGANVLTF.

This clone was found a few times. The gene calls are TRBV5-4 and TRBJ1-6; D is perhaps TRBD1 (6 bases). Trimming stripped 4 bases from V and 10 bases from J, with 12 bases between. Per the germline V gene, CDR1 is SGHNT and CDR2 is YYREEE (reference sequence). The CDR3 has 13 amino acids. The CDR3 here is CASSGDKGSPLHF. The CDR3 DNA follows: TGTGCCAGCAGCGGGGACAAGGGATCACCCCTCCACTTT.

The V call is TRBV29-1, the J call TRBJ2-3; 10 positions agree with TRBD2. Germline-derived CDR1 and CDR2 are SQVTM and ANQGSEA. V lost 6 bases and J lost 4; bases outside the gene matches: 13. This CDR3 is 16 amino acids long. This CDR3 reads CSVEKRGGFNPDTQYF. In DNA form, the CDR3 reads TGCAGCGTGGAAAAGCGGGGGGGCTTTAACCCAGATACGCAGTATTTT.

To note about this clone: Germline is not matched at one junction end, which may reflect a read error. The J gene is TRBJ1-2, the V gene TRBV7-9, with no clear D. CDR1 and CDR2 (germline): SEHNR, FQNEAQ (reference sequence). The CDR3 spans 15 residues. The CDR3 DNA follows: TGCGCCAGCAGCCAAGGGAGGGAATATTGGGTTGGCTACACCTTC. Translated, it gives CASSQGREYWVGYTF.

This clone was recorded once. The chain combines TRBV6-6 with TRBJ2-7; maybe TRBD1 (5 bases). CDR3 length equals 15 residues. Trimming cost V 0 bases and J 5 bases, with 14 bases left between them. Germline CDR1 MNHNY, CDR2 SVGAGI (reference sequence). As DNA, the CDR3 is TGTGCCAGCAGTTACTCGAGGCAGGGCGGTAACGAGCAGTACTTC. It specifies CASSYSRQGGNEQYF.